This entry concerns a single T cell receptor beta chain. Antigen unknown. The data stem from a study of coeliac disease. Study results and limitations: Only 1 of 6 controls, but about 55% of the 18 coeliac samples, showed published gliadin-specific TRB sequences.

Looked up from germline, CDR1 is SGHDT and CDR2 is YYEEEE. The V end lost 2 bases, the J end lost 4 bases, and 9 bases lay between the germline ends. The CDR3 runs 13 residues. Generated by immunoSEQ multiplex PCR, the TCRdb table keeps only in-frame clones and is missing some. This table holds under 6,000 clones, around 79% found once. The chain carries TRBV5-6 and TRBJ2-5, with D maybe TRBD2 (5 bases). The sequencing sample was made of lamina propria lymphocytes from the gut. The TCR was taken from a woman between 18 and 30 years old with active celiac disease. The CDR3 spells CASSLEGRETQYF. As DNA, the CDR3 is TGTGCCAGCAGCTTAGAGGGAAGAGAGACCCAGTACTTC. Full variable domain (remainder filled in from reference TRBV5-6 and TRBJ2-5): DAGVTQSPTHLIKTRGQQVTLRCSPKSGHDTVSWYQQALGQGPQFIFQYYEEEERQRGNFPDRFSGHQFPNYSSELNVNALLLGDSALYLCASSLEGRETQYFGPGTRLLVL.